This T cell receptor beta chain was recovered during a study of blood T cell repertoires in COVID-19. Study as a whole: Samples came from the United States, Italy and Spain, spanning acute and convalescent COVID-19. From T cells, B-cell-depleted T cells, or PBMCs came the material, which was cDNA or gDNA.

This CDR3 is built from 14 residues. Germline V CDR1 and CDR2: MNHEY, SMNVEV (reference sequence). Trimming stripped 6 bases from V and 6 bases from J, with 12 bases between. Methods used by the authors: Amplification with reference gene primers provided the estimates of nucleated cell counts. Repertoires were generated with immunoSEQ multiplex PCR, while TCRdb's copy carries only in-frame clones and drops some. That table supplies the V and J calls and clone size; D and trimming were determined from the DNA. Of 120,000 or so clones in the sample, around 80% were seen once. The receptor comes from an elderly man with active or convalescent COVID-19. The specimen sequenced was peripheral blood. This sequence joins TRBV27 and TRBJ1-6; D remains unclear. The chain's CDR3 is CASRWRPLNSPLHF. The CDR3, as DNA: TGTGCCAGCAGGTGGAGGCCCCTTAATTCACCCCTCCACTTT.